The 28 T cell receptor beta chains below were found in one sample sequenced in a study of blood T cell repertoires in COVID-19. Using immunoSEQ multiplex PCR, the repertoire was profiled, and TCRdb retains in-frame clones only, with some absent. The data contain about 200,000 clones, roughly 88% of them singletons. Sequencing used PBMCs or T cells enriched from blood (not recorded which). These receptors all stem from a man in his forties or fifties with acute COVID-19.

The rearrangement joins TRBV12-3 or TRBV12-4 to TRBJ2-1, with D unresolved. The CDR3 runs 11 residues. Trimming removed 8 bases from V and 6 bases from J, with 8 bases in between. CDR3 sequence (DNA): TGTGCCAGCGGCAGGCTCAATGAGCAGTTCTTC. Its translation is CASGRLNEQFF.

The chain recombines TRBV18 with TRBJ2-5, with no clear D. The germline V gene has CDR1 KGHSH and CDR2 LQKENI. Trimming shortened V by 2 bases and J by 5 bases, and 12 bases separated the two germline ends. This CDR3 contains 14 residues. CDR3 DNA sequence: TGTGCCAGCTCACCATTAAAGACTCGGGAGACCCAGTACTTC. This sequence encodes CASSPLKTRETQYF.

The CDR3 nucleotides read TGCGCCAGCAGCTTGATGAGGTTTATTGAGACCCAGTACTTC. Protein product: CASSLMRFIETQYF. The chain joins TRBV5-1 to TRBJ2-5; D uncertain. The V gene's germline CDR1 is SGHRS and CDR2 YFSETQ. V was shortened by 1 base and J by 5 bases, with 12 bases between the two germline ends. CDR3 length: 14 residues. The variable domain in full, completed from reference TRBV5-1 and TRBJ2-5, reads KAGVTQTPRYLIKTRGQQVTLSCSPISGHRSVSWYQQTPGQGLQFLFEYFSETQRNKGNFPGRFSGRQFSNSRSEMNVSTLELGDSALYLCASSLMRFIETQYFGPGTRLLVL.

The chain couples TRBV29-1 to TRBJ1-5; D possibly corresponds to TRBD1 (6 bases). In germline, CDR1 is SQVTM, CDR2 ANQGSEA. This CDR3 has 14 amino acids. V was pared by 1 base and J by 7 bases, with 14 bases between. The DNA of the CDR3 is TGCAGCGTTGAAGTCGGTCAGGGGAAACAGCCCCAGCATTTT. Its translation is CSVEVGQGKQPQHF.

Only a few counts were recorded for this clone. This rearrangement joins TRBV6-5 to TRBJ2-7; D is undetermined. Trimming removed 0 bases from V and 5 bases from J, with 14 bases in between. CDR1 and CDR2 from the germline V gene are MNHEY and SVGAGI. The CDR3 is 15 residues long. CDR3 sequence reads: CASSYSPSAANEQYF. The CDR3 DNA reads TGTGCCAGCAGTTACTCGCCGAGTGCCGCAAACGAGCAGTACTTC.

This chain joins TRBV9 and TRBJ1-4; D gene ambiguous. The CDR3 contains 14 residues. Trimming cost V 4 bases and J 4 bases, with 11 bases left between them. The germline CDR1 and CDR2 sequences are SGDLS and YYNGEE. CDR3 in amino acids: CASSPFNNNEKLFF. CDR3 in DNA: TGTGCCAGCAGCCCGTTTAATAATAATGAAAAACTGTTTTTT.

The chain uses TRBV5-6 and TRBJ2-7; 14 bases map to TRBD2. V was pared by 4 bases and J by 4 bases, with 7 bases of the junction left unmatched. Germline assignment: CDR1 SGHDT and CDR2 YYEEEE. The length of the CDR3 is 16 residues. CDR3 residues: CASSLPGTSGSYEQYF. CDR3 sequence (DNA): TGTGCCAGCAGCCTCCCCGGGACTAGCGGGAGTTACGAGCAGTACTTC.

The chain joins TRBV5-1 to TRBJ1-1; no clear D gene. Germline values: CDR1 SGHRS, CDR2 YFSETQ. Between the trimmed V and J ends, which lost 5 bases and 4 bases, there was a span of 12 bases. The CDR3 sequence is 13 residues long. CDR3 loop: CASRHLEGTEAFF. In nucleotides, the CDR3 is TGCGCCAGCAGACACCTCGAGGGCACTGAAGCTTTCTTT.

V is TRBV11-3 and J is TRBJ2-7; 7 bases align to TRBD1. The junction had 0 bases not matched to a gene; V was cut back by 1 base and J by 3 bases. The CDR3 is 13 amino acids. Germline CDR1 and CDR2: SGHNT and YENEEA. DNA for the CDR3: TGTGCCAGCAGCTTAGGGACAGGCTACGAGCAGTACTTC. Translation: CASSLGTGYEQYF.

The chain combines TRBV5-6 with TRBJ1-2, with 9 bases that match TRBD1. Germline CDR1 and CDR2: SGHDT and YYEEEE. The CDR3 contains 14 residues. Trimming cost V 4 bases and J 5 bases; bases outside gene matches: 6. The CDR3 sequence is CASSGTGTGYGYTF. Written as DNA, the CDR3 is TGTGCCAGCAGCGGGACCGGGACAGGGTATGGCTACACCTTC.

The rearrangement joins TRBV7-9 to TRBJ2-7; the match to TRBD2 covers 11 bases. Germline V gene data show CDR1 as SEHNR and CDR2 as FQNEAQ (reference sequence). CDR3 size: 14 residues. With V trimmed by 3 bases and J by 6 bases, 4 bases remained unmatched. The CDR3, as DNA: TGTGCCAGCAGCTTCCTAGCGGGAGGAATCGAGCAGTACTTC. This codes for CASSFLAGGIEQYF.

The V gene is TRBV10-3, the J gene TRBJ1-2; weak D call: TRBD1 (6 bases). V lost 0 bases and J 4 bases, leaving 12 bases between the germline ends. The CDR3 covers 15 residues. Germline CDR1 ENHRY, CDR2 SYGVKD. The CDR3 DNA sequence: TGTGCCATCAGTGAGTCGACAGGAAGCCTCTATGGCTACACCTTC. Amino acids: CAISESTGSLYGYTF.

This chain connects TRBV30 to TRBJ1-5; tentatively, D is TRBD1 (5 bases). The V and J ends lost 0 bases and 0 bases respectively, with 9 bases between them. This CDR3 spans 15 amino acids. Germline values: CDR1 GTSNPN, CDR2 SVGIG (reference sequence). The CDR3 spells CAWSVDSHSNQPQHF. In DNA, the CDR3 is TGTGCCTGGAGTGTAGACAGTCATAGCAATCAGCCCCAGCATTTT. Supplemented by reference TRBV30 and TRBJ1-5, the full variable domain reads SQTIHQWPATLVQPVGSPLSLECTVEGTSNPNLYWYRQAAGRGLQLLFYSVGIGQISSEVPQNLSASRPQDRQFILSSKKLLLSDSGFYLCAWSVDSHSNQPQHFGDGTRLSIL.

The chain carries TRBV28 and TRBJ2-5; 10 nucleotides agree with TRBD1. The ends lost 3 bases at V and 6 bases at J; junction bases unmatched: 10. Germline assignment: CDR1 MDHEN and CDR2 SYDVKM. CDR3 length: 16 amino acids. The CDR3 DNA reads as TGTGCCAGCAGTTTGTACCCCGGGACAGGGGTAAAGACCCAGTACTTC. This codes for CASSLYPGTGVKTQYF.

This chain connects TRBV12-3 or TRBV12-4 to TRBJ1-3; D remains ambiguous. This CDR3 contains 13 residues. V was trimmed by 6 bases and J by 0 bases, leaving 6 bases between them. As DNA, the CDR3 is TGTGCCAGCAGGGTCAGCTCTGGAAACACCATATATTTT. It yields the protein CASRVSSGNTIYF.

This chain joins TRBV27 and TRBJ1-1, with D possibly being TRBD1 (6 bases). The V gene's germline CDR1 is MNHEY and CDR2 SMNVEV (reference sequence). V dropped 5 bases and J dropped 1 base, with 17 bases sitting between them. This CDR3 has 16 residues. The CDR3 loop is CASSKLRGAGNTEAFF. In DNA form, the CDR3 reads TGTGCCAGCAGTAAACTCCGGGGGGCGGGGAACACTGAAGCTTTCTTT.

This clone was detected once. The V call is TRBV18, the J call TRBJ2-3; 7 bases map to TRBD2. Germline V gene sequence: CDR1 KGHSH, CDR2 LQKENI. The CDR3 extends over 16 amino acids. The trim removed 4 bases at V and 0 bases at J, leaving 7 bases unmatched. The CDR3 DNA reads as TGTGCCAGCTCACGAGACTCTAGCGGCAGCACAGATACGCAGTATTTT. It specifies CASSRDSSGSTDTQYF.

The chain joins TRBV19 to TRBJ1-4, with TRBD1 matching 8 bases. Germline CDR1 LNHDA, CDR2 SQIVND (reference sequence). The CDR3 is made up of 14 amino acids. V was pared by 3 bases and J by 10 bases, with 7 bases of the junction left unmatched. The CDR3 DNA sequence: TGTGCCAGTAGTATCGGACAGGGACTTGTAAAACTGTTTTTT. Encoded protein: CASSIGQGLVKLFF.

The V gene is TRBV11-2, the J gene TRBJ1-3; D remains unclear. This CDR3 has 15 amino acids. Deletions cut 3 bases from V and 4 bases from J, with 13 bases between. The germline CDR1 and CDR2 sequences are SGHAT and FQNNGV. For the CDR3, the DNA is TGTGCCAGCAGCTTCCCGGGAGTATCGGGAAACACCATATATTTT. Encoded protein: CASSFPGVSGNTIYF. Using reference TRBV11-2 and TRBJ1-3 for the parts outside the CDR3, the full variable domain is EAGVAQSPRYKIIEKRQSVAFWCNPISGHATLYWYQQILGQGPKLLIQFQNNGVVDDSQLPKDRFSAERLKGVDSTLKIQPAKLEDSAVYLCASSFPGVSGNTIYFGEGSWLTVV.

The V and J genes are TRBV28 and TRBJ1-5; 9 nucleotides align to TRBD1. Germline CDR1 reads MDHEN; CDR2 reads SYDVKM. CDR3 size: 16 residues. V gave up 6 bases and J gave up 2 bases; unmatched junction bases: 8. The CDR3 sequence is CASSLATGGGNQPQHF. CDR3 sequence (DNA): TGTGCCAGCAGCCTGGCGACAGGGGGGGGCAATCAGCCCCAGCATTTT.

This chain's CDR3 is CSGLLANTYNEQFF. CDR3 DNA sequence: TGCAGCGGCCTCCTAGCGAACACCTACAATGAGCAGTTCTTC. V and J are TRBV29-1 and TRBJ2-1; a possible D gene is TRBD2 (6 bases). The V gene lost 7 bases and the J gene lost 2 bases, with 15 bases spanning the gap. CDR3 size: 14 residues. The germline gives CDR1 SQVTM, CDR2 ANQGSEA.

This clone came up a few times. The CDR3 nucleotides read TGTGCCAGCAGCTCTTCGACAGGGCACTCTGGGGCCAACGTCCTGACTTTC. Translating gives CASSSSTGHSGANVLTF. This sequence joins TRBV7-3 and TRBJ2-6, with 7 bases fitting TRBD1. The V gene's germline CDR1 is SGHTA and CDR2 FQGTGA. CDR3 size: 17 residues. The V gene end was trimmed by 4 bases and the J gene end by 0 bases; junction bases not matched to a gene: 6.

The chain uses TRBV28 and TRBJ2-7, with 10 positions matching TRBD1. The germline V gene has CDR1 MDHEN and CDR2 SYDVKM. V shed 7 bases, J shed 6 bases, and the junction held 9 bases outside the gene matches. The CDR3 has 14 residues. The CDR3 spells CASTPEWTGGEQYF. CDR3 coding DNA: TGTGCCAGCACTCCCGAGTGGACAGGGGGCGAGCAGTACTTC.

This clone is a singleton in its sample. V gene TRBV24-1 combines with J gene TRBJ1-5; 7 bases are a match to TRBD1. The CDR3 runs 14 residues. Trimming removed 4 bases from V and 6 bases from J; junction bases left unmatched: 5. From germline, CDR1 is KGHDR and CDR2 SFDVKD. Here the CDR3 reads CATSDRQGSQPQHF. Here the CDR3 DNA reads TGTGCCACCAGTGACAGACAGGGTTCTCAGCCCCAGCATTTT.

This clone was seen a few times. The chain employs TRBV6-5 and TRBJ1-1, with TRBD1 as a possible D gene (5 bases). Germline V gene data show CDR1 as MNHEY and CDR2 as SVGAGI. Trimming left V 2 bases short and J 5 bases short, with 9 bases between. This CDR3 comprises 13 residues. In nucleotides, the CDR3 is TGTGCCAGCAGTTACAAGACAGAAACTGAAGCTTTCTTT. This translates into CASSYKTETEAFF.

For the CDR3, the DNA is TGTGCCAGCAGCTTTCGGGGGAGGGGGACTGAAGCTTTCTTT. Protein sequence: CASSFRGRGTEAFF. V and J are TRBV5-8 and TRBJ1-1, with D possibly TRBD1 on 6 matching bases. The CDR3 runs 14 residues. V lost 2 bases and J lost 5, with 13 bases in between. From germline, CDR1 is SGHTS and CDR2 YDEGEE.

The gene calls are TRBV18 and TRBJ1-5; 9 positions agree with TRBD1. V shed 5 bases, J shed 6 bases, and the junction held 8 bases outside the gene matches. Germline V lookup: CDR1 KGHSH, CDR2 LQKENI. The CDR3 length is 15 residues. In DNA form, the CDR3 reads TGTGCCAGCTCAGCACACCGACAGGGGGGTCAGCCCCAGCATTTT. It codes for CASSAHRQGGQPQHF.

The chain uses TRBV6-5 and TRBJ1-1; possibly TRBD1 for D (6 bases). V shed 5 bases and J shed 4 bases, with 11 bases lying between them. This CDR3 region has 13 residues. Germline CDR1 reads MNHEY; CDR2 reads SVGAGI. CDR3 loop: CASSHQGRTEAFF. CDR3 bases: TGTGCCAGCAGTCACCAGGGGCGCACTGAAGCTTTCTTT.